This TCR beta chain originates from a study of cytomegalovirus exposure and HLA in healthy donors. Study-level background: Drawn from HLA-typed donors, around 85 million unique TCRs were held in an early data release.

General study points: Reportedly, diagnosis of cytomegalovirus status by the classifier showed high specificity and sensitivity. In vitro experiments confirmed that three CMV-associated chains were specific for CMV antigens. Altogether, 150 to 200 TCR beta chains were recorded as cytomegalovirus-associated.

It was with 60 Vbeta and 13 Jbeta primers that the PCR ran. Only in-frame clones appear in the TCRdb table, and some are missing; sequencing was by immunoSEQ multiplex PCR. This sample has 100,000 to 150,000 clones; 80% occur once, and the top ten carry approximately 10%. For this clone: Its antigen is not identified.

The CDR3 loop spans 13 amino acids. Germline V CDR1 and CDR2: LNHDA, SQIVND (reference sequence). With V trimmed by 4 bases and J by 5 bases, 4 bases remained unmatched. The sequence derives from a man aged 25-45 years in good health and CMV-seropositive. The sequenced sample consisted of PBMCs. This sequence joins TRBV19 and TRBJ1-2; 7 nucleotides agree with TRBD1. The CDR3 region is CASSKDREYGYTF. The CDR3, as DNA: TGTGCCAGTAGTAAAGACAGGGAATATGGCTACACCTTC. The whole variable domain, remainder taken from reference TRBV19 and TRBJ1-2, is DGGITQSPKYLFRKEGQNVTLSCEQNLNHDAMYWYRQDPGQGLRLIYYSQIVNDFQKGDIAEGYSVSREKKESFPLTVTSAQKNPTAFYLCASSKDREYGYTFGSGTRLTVV.